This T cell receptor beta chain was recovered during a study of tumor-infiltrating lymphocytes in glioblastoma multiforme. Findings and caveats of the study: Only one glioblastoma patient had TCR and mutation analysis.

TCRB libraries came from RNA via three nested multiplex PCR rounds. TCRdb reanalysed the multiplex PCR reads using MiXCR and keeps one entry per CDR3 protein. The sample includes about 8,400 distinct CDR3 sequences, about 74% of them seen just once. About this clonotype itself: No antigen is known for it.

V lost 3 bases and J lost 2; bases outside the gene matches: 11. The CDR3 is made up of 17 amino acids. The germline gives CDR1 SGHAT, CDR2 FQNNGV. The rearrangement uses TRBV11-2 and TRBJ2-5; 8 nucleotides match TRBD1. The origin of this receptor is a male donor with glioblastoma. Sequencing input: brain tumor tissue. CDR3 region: CASSFSRHRGSQETQYF. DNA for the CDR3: TGTGCCAGCAGCTTTTCGCGTCACAGGGGGTCGCAAGAGACCCAGTACTTC. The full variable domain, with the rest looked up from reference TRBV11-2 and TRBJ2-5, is EAGVAQSPRYKIIEKRQSVAFWCNPISGHATLYWYQQILGQGPKLLIQFQNNGVVDDSQLPKDRFSAERLKGVDSTLKIQPAKLEDSAVYLCASSFSRHRGSQETQYFGPGTRLLVL.